This T cell receptor (beta chain) was sequenced during a study of control samples from healthy donors and cancer patients. Sequenced by immunoSEQ multiplex PCR; TCRdb stores in-frame clones only, minus some. The table lists about 6,700 clones, roughly three quarters of them singletons. With 4 bases clipped from V and 5 bases from J, the junction kept 6 bases outside the gene matches. The CDR3 totals 15 residues. Germline values: CDR1 SGHRS, CDR2 YFSETQ. The sample holds a few counts of this clone. The sequencing input was formalin-fixed, paraffin-embedded tissue. The chain joins TRBV5-1 to TRBJ1-6, with TRBD1 matching 7 bases. This sequence originates from a male donor with melanoma. This chain's CDR3 is CASSDLTGHNSPLHF. The CDR3 bases are TGCGCCAGCAGCGATTTGACAGGGCATAATTCACCCCTCCACTTT.